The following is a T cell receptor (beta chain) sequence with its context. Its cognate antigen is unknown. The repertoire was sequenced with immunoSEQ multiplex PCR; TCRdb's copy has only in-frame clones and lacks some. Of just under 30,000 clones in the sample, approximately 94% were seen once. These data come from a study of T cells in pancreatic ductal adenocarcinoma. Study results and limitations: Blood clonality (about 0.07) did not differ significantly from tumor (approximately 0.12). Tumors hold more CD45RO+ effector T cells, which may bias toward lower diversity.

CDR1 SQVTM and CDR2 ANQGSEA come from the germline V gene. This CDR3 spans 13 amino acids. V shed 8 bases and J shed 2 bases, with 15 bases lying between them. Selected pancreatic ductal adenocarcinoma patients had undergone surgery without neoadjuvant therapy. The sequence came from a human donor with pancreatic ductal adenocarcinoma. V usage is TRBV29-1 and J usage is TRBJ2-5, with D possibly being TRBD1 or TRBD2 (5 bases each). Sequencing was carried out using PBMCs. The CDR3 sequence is CSTGGGGQETQYF. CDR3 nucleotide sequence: TGCAGCACCGGTGGGGGTGGTCAAGAGACCCAGTACTTC.